The T cell receptor beta chain described here comes from a study of ipilimumab plus nivolumab after autologous stem cell transplantation. Study summary: Typical patient got four to six ipilimumab doses and about eight nivolumab doses (median).

The CDR3 totals 17 residues. Germline CDR1 SEHNR, CDR2 FQNEAQ (reference sequence). J was trimmed by 4 bases and V by 5 bases; bases with no gene match: 13. Starting 14 to 28 days after autologous transplant, ipilimumab 1 mg/kg was given. Patients received nivolumab 3 mg/kg at weeks 1, 4, 7, 10, then fortnightly to week 26. The protocol was immunoSEQ multiplex PCR, while the TCRdb copy is restricted to in-frame clones and leaves out a portion. The table includes 9,000 to 15,000 clones, more than 65% detected once. This material consisted of PBMCs, taken in a trial of ipilimumab plus nivolumab as post-transplant consolidation. The receptor was isolated from a male donor with multiple myeloma. J is TRBJ2-3 and V is TRBV7-9; 9 nucleotides agree with TRBD2. CDR3 amino acids: CASSTPPAGGIPDTQYF. DNA of the CDR3: TGTGCCAGCAGCACTCCCCCAGCGGGGGGAATTCCAGATACGCAGTATTTT.